These 21 T cell receptor beta chains were sequenced from one sample in a study of blood T cell repertoires in COVID-19. The protocol was immunoSEQ multiplex PCR, while the TCRdb copy is restricted to in-frame clones and leaves out a portion. The sample gives approximately 210,000 clones, about 95% of which show up once; 0.6% to 0.9% is in the top ten. The sequenced material came from peripheral blood. All receptors come from a man aged 25 to 40 with COVID-19, enrolled during active disease.

This clone was detected only once. This sequence joins TRBV7-2 and TRBJ1-4; the D gene is possibly TRBD1 (6 bases). Trimming took off 4 bases at V and 4 bases at J, with 10 bases between the two ends. CDR3 length equals 14 residues. Germline values: CDR1 SGHTA, CDR2 FQGNSA. The DNA for the CDR3 is TGTGCCAGCAGCTCAGGACAGTTTAATGAAAAACTGTTTTTT. Amino acid sequence: CASSSGQFNEKLFF.

The rearrangement uses TRBV7-3 and TRBJ2-7; tentative D call: TRBD1 (6 bases). Trimming removed 6 bases from V and 5 bases from J, with 20 bases in between. The CDR3 loop spans 15 amino acids. The germline V gene has CDR1 SGHTA and CDR2 FQGTGA. This chain's CDR3 is CASSPDRSVGNEQYF. In DNA, the CDR3 is TGTGCCAGCAGTCCTGACAGGTCGGTAGGAAACGAGCAGTACTTC.

The rearrangement links TRBV6-5 to TRBJ2-7; 7 bases match TRBD1. Trimming at V came to 2 bases and at J to 3 bases, leaving 4 bases not matched to a gene. Germline V gene sequence: CDR1 MNHEY, CDR2 SVGAGI. The CDR3 loop spans 14 amino acids. As DNA, the CDR3 is TGTGCCAGCAGTTACGGGCGACAGGGCTACGAGCAGTACTTC. This encodes CASSYGRQGYEQYF.

The chain has TRBV5-1 and TRBJ1-6; D remains ambiguous. From germline, CDR1 is SGHRS and CDR2 YFSETQ. V was shortened by 1 base and J by 6 bases, with 8 bases between the two germline ends. The CDR3 is 14 residues long. DNA for the CDR3: TGCGCCAGCAGCTTGTCGGGGTCTAATTCACCCCTCCACTTT. This encodes CASSLSGSNSPLHF.

This rearrangement joins TRBV4-1 to TRBJ2-7, with D tentatively TRBD2 (5 bases). V lost 0 bases and J lost 0, with 12 bases in between. CDR1 is MGHRA and CDR2 is YSYEKL in the germline V gene. The CDR3 loop spans 16 amino acids. Here the CDR3 reads CASSQEVALSSYEQYF. Written as DNA, the CDR3 is TGCGCCAGCAGCCAAGAGGTAGCGTTGAGCTCCTACGAGCAGTACTTC.

The chain recombines TRBV7-9 with TRBJ1-1, with D hard to call. V was shortened by 5 bases and J by 1 base, with 14 bases between the two germline ends. The CDR3 contains 15 residues. Germline V gene lookup returns CDR1 SEHNR and CDR2 FQNEAQ (reference sequence). The chain's CDR3 is CASSPPSYRNTEAFF. The CDR3 region has the DNA TGTGCCAGCAGCCCACCCTCCTACAGGAACACTGAAGCTTTCTTT.

This rearrangement joins TRBV19 to TRBJ1-4; no clear D gene. Deletions cut 0 bases from V and 0 bases from J, with 8 bases between. CDR1 and CDR2 (germline): LNHDA, SQIVND (reference sequence). The CDR3 is 16 residues long. For the CDR3, the DNA is TGTGCCAGTAGTATAGACCGGGGAGCAACTAATGAAAAACTGTTTTTT. This translates into CASSIDRGATNEKLFF.

J is TRBJ1-5 and V is TRBV11-2, with D possibly being TRBD1 (5 bases). Germline assignment: CDR1 SGHAT and CDR2 FQNNGV. Deletions cut 5 bases from V and 7 bases from J, with 18 bases between. CDR3 length: 15 amino acids. The CDR3 is CASSSQLGEGQPQHF. CDR3 sequence (DNA): TGTGCCAGCAGCAGCCAGTTAGGGGAAGGACAGCCCCAGCATTTT.

The rearrangement joins TRBV6-1 to TRBJ2-3, with 9 bases matching TRBD2. The V segment lost 4 bases and the J segment 6 bases; nucleotides outside the gene matches: 11. This CDR3 has 16 amino acids. Germline V gene data show CDR1 as MNHNS and CDR2 as SASEGT. The CDR3 coding sequence is TGTGCCAGCAGTGGGCCCAGCGGGGGGTCCCGCGATACGCAGTATTTT. This gives the protein CASSGPSGGSRDTQYF.

This clone has ten or more counts. This chain connects TRBV30 to TRBJ1-1; D possibly corresponds to TRBD1 (6 bases). V shed 4 bases and J shed 4 bases, with 13 bases lying between them. Germline V gene data show CDR1 as GTSNPN and CDR2 as SVGIG (reference sequence). This CDR3 contains 13 residues. For the CDR3, the DNA is TGTGCCTGGACTCACAGGGTTATCACTGAAGCTTTCTTT. Its protein product is CAWTHRVITEAFF.

The V and J genes are TRBV28 and TRBJ1-2, with TRBD1 matching over 8 bases. Germline lookup yields CDR1 MDHEN and CDR2 SYDVKM. This CDR3 comprises 13 residues. Germline trimming cut 1 base from V and 8 bases from J; bases unmatched to any gene: 3. This chain's CDR3 is CASSLSDRVGYTF. CDR3 nucleotides: TGTGCCAGCAGTTTATCGGACAGGGTAGGCTACACCTTC.

The rearrangement links TRBV7-6 to TRBJ2-7; possibly TRBD1 for D (6 bases). V was clipped by 2 bases and J by 5 bases, with 10 bases between them. This CDR3 region has 13 residues. Germline-derived CDR1 and CDR2 are SGHVS and FNYEAQ. The CDR3: CASSLFGGDEQYF. The DNA of the CDR3 is TGTGCCAGCAGCTTATTTGGGGGCGACGAGCAGTACTTC.

The CDR3 region is CASSLEGASTF. In DNA form, the CDR3 reads TGTGCCAGCAGCTTAGAGGGGGCGAGCACCTTC. V and J are TRBV11-1 and TRBJ1-2; TRBD1 aligns across 7 bases. Germline CDR1 is SGHAT and CDR2 is FQDESV (reference sequence). Trimming at V came to 1 base and at J to 13 bases, leaving 3 bases not matched to a gene. This CDR3 spans 11 amino acids.

The V gene is TRBV30, the J gene TRBJ1-1; D call uncertain. This CDR3 is built from 11 residues. The V end lost 3 bases, the J end lost 11 bases, and 13 bases lay between the germline ends. Germline V gene data show CDR1 as GTSNPN and CDR2 as SVGIG (reference sequence). This chain's CDR3 is CAWRRARGAFF. The CDR3 nucleotides read TGTGCCTGGAGGCGGGCCAGAGGGGCTTTCTTT.

The chain has TRBV19 and TRBJ2-1, with 7 bases aligning to TRBD2. The length of the CDR3 is 16 residues. V lost 5 bases and J lost 2; bases outside the gene matches: 9. Germline V lookup: CDR1 LNHDA, CDR2 SQIVND (reference sequence). CDR3 sequence: CASSPRKAGTYNEQFF. The CDR3 nucleotides are TGTGCCAGTAGTCCCCGGAAAGCGGGAACCTACAATGAGCAGTTCTTC.

The J gene is TRBJ1-3, the V gene TRBV7-3; TRBD1 is a possible D gene (5 bases). CDR1 SGHTA and CDR2 FQGTGA come from the germline V gene. The CDR3 has 14 amino acids. The V end was cut by 8 bases, the J end by 4 bases, with 15 bases between. Written as DNA, the CDR3 is TGTGCCAGCGGAACCGGAGGGGCAGGAAACACCATATATTTT. Translated, it gives CASGTGGAGNTIYF.

The rearrangement uses TRBV19 and TRBJ2-1, with TRBD2 identical over 8 bases. CDR3 length: 13 residues. Germline lookup yields CDR1 LNHDA and CDR2 SQIVND (reference sequence). V dropped 6 bases and J dropped 5; count of bases not matched to a gene: 3. The CDR3 DNA is TGTGCCAGTAGGACTAGCGATCACAATGAGCAGTTCTTC. Translation: CASRTSDHNEQFF.

This chain joins TRBV11-2 and TRBJ1-5; D not certain. This CDR3 is built from 15 residues. Trimming took off 1 base at V and 0 bases at J, with 7 bases between the two ends. Germline lookup yields CDR1 SGHAT and CDR2 FQNNGV. The CDR3, as DNA: TGTGCCAGCAGCTTAGGACAAAATAGCAATCAGCCCCAGCATTTT. Translated, it gives CASSLGQNSNQPQHF.

The chain carries TRBV3-1 (or the pseudogene TRBV3-2) and TRBJ1-1, with 10 bases matching TRBD1. Per the germline V gene, CDR1 is LGHDT and CDR2 is YNNKEL (reference sequence). V was pared by 3 bases and J by 0 bases, with 7 bases of the junction left unmatched. This CDR3 spans 17 amino acids. Here the CDR3 reads CASSHPGTGALNTEAFF. CDR3 nucleotides: TGTGCCAGCAGCCACCCCGGGACAGGGGCTTTGAACACTGAAGCTTTCTTT.

V usage is TRBV19 and J usage is TRBJ1-2; D is unclear. V was clipped by 5 bases and J by 7 bases, with 11 bases between them. The germline V gene has CDR1 LNHDA and CDR2 SQIVND (reference sequence). This CDR3 contains 12 residues. Here the CDR3 DNA reads TGTGCCAGTAGTGATTTGAGGGTTGGCTACACCTTC. Its protein product is CASSDLRVGYTF.

The V and J genes are TRBV7-9 and TRBJ2-5, with D possibly TRBD1 on 6 matching bases. The CDR3 runs 14 residues. Germline lookup yields CDR1 SEHNR and CDR2 FQNEAQ (reference sequence). V lost 1 base and J 5 bases, leaving 11 bases between the germline ends. The CDR3 DNA reads TGTGCCAGCAGCTTAGAAGGGGGTGTGGAGACCCAGTACTTC. Translation: CASSLEGGVETQYF.